This T cell receptor beta chain derives from a study of T cells after yellow fever vaccination. About the study: Libraries from low-cell-number fractions were prepared with the SMART-Seq v4 Ultra Low Input RNA kit.

This CDR3 has 14 amino acids. V trimming: 2 bases; J trimming: 6 bases; junction bases outside the gene matches: 4. Germline CDR1 reads LGHNT; CDR2 reads FRNRAP. Researchers made TCR cDNA using 5'RACE template switching, and this step added a universal primer site and UMIs. Each CDR3 protein gets one entry after TCRdb re-called the 5' RACE reads with MiXCR. The sample has about 260,000 distinct CDR3 sequences, 13% seen once. Findings and limits, study-wide: A limited proportion of clonotypes was detected within both the CD4 and CD8 compartments.

This clonotype was observed at least ten times. Its antigen remains unknown. The receptor's source is a man in his thirties or forties who received the YFV17D yellow fever vaccine. Sequencing was performed on CD4+ T cells sorted from PBMCs, taken 45 days after the yellow fever booster vaccination. This rearrangement joins TRBV12-5 to TRBJ1-1, with 9 bases lining up with TRBD1. This CDR3 reads CASGLIQGAPEAFF. CDR3 coding DNA: TGTGCTAGTGGTTTGATACAGGGGGCCCCTGAAGCTTTCTTT.